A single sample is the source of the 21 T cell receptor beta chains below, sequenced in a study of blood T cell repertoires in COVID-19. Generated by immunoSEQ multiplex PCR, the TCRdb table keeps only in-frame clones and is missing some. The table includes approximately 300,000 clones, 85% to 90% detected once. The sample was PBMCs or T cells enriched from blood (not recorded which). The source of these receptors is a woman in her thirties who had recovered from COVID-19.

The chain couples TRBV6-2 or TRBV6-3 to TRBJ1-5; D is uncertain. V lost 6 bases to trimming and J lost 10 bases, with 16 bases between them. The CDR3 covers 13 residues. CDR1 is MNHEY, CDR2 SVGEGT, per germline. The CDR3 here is CASSETRRGPQHF. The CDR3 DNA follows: TGTGCCAGCAGCGAAACGAGGCGGGGTCCCCAGCATTTT.

The CDR3 DNA reads as TGCGCCAGCAGCCAGATTGGACTAGACGATAATGAGCAGTTCTTC. Translation gives CASSQIGLDDNEQFF. The chain employs TRBV4-3 and TRBJ2-1, with 7 bases lining up with TRBD2. The CDR3 is made up of 15 amino acids. Germline loops: CDR1 LGHNA, CDR2 YSLEER. With 3 bases clipped from V and 7 bases from J, the junction kept 9 bases outside the gene matches.

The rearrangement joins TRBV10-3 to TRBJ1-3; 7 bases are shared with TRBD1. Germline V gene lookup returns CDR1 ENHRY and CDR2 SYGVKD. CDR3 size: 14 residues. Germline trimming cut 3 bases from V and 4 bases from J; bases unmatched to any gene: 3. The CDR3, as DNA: TGTGCCATCAGTGAAAGGACAGGAGGAAACACCATATATTTT. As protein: CAISERTGGNTIYF.

CDR3 in amino acids: CATRGLNTGELFF. Here the CDR3 DNA reads TGTGCCACCAGGGGACTGAACACCGGGGAGCTGTTTTTT. The chain is built from TRBV24-1 and TRBJ2-2; a possible D gene is TRBD2 (6 bases). Germline CDR1 is KGHDR and CDR2 is SFDVKD. V lost 7 bases and J lost 1, with 6 bases in between. The CDR3 consists of 13 residues.

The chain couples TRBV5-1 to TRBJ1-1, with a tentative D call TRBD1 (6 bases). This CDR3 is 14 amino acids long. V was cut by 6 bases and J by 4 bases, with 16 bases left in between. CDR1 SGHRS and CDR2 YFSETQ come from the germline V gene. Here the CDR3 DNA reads TGCGCCAGCACGTCTACAGGGATATTCACTGAAGCTTTCTTT. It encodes CASTSTGIFTEAFF.

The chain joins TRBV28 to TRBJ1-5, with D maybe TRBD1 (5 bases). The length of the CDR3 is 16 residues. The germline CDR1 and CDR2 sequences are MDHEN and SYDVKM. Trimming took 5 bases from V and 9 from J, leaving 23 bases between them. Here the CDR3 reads CASSTHTFPGRGPQHF. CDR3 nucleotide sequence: TGTGCCAGCAGTACACATACGTTTCCAGGGAGGGGGCCCCAGCATTTT.

CDR3 bases: TGTGCCAGCAGCCAAAGGGACAGGTCCTATAATTCACCCCTCCACTTT. It translates to CASSQRDRSYNSPLHF. The chain combines TRBV5-4 with TRBJ1-6, with TRBD1 identical over 8 bases. CDR1 is SGHNT, CDR2 YYREEE, per germline (reference sequence). V was clipped by 4 bases and J by 1 base; unmatched bases: 4. The CDR3 totals 16 residues.

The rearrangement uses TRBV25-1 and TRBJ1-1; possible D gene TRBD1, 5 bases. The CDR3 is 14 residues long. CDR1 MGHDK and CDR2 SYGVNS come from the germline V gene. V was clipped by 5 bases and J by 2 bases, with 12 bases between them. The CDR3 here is CASSPGGRNTEAFF. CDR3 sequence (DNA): TGTGCCAGCAGTCCCGGGGGGAGAAACACTGAAGCTTTCTTT. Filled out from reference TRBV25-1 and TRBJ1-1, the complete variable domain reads EADIYQTPRYLVIGTGKKITLECSQTMGHDKMYWYQQDPGMELHLIHYSYGVNSTEKGDLSSESTVSRIRTEHFPLTLESARPSHTSQYLCASSPGGRNTEAFFGQGTRLTVV.

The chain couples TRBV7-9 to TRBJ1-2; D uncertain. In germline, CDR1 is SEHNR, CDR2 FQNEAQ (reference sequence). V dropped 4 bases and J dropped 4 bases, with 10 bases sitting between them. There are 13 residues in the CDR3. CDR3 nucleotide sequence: TGTGCCAGCAGCTCTGACGGAGCCTATGGCTACACCTTC. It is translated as CASSSDGAYGYTF. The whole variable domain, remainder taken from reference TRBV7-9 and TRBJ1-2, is DTGVSQNPRHKITKRGQNVTFRCDPISEHNRLYWYRQTLGQGPEFLTYFQNEAQLEKSRLLSDRFSAERPKGSFSTLEIQRTEQGDSAMYLCASSSDGAYGYTFGSGTRLTVV.

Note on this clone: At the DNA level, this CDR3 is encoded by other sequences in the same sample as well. CDR3 sequence (DNA): TGTGCCAGCAGTCCGGGACTAGCGGGAGAGGGTGAGCAGTTCTTC. Amino acid sequence: CASSPGLAGEGEQFF. This chain joins TRBV14 and TRBJ2-1; TRBD2 matches 14 bases. The CDR3 covers 15 residues. The ends lost 6 bases at V and 9 bases at J; junction bases unmatched: 7. Germline lookup yields CDR1 SGHDN and CDR2 FVKESK.

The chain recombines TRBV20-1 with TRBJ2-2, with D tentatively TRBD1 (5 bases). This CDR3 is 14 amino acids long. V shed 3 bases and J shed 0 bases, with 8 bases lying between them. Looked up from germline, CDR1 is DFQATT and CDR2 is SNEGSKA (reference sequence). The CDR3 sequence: CSASGASNTGELFF. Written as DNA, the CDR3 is TGCAGTGCTAGTGGGGCCTCGAACACCGGGGAGCTGTTTTTT.

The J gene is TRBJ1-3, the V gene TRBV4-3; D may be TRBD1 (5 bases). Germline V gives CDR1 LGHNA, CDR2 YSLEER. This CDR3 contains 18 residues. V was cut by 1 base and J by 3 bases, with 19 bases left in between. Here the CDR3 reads CASSQVGAPVKYGNTIYF. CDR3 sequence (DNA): TGCGCCAGCAGCCAAGTTGGGGCGCCCGTTAAATATGGAAACACCATATATTTT.

CDR3 in amino acids: CASSLEGAGELFF. In DNA, the CDR3 is TGTGCCAGCAGCTTAGAGGGGGCCGGGGAGCTGTTTTTT. This rearrangement joins TRBV7-6 to TRBJ2-2; tentative D call: TRBD1 (6 bases). The germline V and J ends were trimmed by 1 base and 6 bases, with 6 bases remaining between them. CDR1 and CDR2 from the germline V gene are SGHVS and FNYEAQ. CDR3 length: 13 amino acids. The full variable domain, with the rest looked up from reference TRBV7-6 and TRBJ2-2, is GAGVSQSPRYKVTKRGQDVALRCDPISGHVSLYWYRQALGQGPEFLTYFNYEAQQDKSGLPNDRFSAERPEGSISTLTIQRTEQRDSAMYRCASSLEGAGELFFGEGSRLTVL.

The DNA for the CDR3 is TGCGCCAGCAGCTTGGTCTGGGGCGGAGAGTTCAATGAGCAGTTCTTC. Residues: CASSLVWGGEFNEQFF. The chain is built from TRBV5-1 and TRBJ2-1; possibly TRBD1 for D (5 bases). V was trimmed by 0 bases and J by 6 bases, leaving 16 bases between them. Germline CDR1 is SGHRS and CDR2 is YFSETQ. The CDR3 is 16 residues long.

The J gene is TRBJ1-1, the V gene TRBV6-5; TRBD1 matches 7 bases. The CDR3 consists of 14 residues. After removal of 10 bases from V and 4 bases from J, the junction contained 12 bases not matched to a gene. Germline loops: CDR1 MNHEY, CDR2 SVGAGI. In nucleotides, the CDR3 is TGTGCCACTTTTCGGGACAGACGAGGCACTGAAGCTTTCTTT. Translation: CATFRDRRGTEAFF.

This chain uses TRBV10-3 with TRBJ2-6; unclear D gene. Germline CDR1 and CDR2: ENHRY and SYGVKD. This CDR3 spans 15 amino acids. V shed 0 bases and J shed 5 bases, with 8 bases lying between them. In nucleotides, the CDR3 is TGTGCCATCAGTGAGTCGACTGGTTGGGCCAACGTCCTGACTTTC. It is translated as CAISESTGWANVLTF.

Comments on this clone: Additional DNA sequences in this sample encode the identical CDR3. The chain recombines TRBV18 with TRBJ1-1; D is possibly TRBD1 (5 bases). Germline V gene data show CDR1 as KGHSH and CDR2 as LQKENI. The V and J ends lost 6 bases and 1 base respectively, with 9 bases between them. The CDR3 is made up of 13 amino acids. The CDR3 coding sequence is TGTGCCAGCTCTCCGACAGAGAACACTGAAGCTTTCTTT. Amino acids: CASSPTENTEAFF.

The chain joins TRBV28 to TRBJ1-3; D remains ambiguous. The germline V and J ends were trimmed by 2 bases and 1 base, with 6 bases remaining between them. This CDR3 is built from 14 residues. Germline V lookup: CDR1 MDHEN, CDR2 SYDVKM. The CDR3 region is CASSLTESGNTIYF. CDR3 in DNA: TGTGCCAGCAGTTTAACAGAGTCTGGAAACACCATATATTTT. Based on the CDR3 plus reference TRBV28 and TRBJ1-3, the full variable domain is DVKVTQSSRYLVKRTGEKVFLECVQDMDHENMFWYRQDPGLGLRLIYFSYDVKMKEKGDIPEGYSVSREKKERFSLILESASTNQTSMYLCASSLTESGNTIYFGEGSWLTVV.

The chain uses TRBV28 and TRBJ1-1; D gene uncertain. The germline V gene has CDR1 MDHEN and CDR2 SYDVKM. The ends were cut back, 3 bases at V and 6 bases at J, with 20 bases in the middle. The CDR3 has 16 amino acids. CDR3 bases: TGTGCCAGCAGTTTTTGGGCTTTACGGGGATGGGCTGAAGCTTTCTTT. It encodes CASSFWALRGWAEAFF.

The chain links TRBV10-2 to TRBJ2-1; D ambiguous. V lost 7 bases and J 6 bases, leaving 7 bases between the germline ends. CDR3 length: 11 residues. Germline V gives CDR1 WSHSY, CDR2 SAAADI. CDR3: CASTQANEQFF. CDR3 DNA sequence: TGCGCCAGCACCCAGGCCAATGAGCAGTTCTTC.

CDR3: CASSFLASNEQFF. The DNA of the CDR3 is TGTGCCAGCAGTTTCCTAGCGTCAAATGAGCAGTTCTTC. The gene calls are TRBV27 and TRBJ2-1, with a possible D match to TRBD2 (6 bases). This CDR3 spans 13 amino acids. V was cut by 3 bases and J by 7 bases, with 10 bases left in between. Germline assignment: CDR1 MNHEY and CDR2 SMNVEV (reference sequence).